This TCR beta chain was sequenced in a study of T cell repertoires in cytomegalovirus infection (dated by TCRdb to between 2018 and 2021). Regarding the research as a whole: Peptide stimulations targeted recently identified HLA-C-restricted CMV epitopes, whose presentation resists viral immunomodulation, together with well-studied HLA-B-restricted epitopes. The HLA type of each donor mattered for the analysis, because public TCR beta signatures pointed to carriage of CMV infection along with the matching HLA type. Overall results and qualifications from the work: The ex vivo response was dominated by HLA-C-restricted CMV-specific TCR beta clonotypes, which also provided the single most frequent clonotype in two of eight donors. Cumulative frequency of public TCR beta family members discriminated carriers of CMV infection plus the relevant HLA type in this cohort and an independent approximately 340-donor cohort.

The label giving this sample's treatment or condition can be read as: in vitro stimulation with specific CMV peptide epitopes to enrich CMV-specific T cells. Trimming accounts for 7 bases at V and 2 bases at J, while the number of junction bases matched to no gene is 6. CDR1 and CDR2, per the germline V gene (reference sequence), are SEHNR and FQNEAQ. The CDR3 covers 14 residues, taking in both the cysteine and the phenylalanine. CDR3 DNA only is kept here, 42 bases in frame from base 1. Details on this clonotype: Its binding antigen is unknown. No base quality information exists; no much larger clone differs at one position.

Sequencing took place on an Illumina HiSeq 1500. The public reads were quality trimmed at Q25 with fastp and then assembled into clones with MiXCR by TCRdb, keeping productive beta chains. Entries are consolidated by CDR3 protein sequence, retaining the most common genes and DNA. Present in this sample are roughly 990,000 distinct CDR3 sequences, approximately 32% of which were seen just once. Of the sample, roughly an eighth is held by the ten largest clones. This sequence originates from a human donor in good health (CMV status not recorded). Some clones in this sample may be carry-over from other donors' samples. The chain was built from TRBV7-9 and TRBJ2-7, with 9 bases in between that match TRBD2. The sequenced sample was cultured CD8+ T cells from PBMCs, obtained from culture after CMV antigen stimulation. The CDR3 loop reads CASNPGGGAYEQYF. The nucleotides read TGTGCCAGCAACCCGGGCGGGGGGGCCTACGAGCAGTACTTC.